In this sample, the clone carrying this T cell receptor (beta chain) turned up many times. TCR alpha and beta CDR3 regions were amplified from RNA using iRepertoire nested multiplex PCR. TCRdb used MiXCR to reprocess the multiplex PCR reads, holding one entry per CDR3 protein. The profile covers around 44,000 distinct CDR3 sequences, with more than 20% appearing a single time and 5% to 8% taken by the ten largest. The data belong to a study of glioma-infiltrating T cells. The sequence was collected from a human donor with low-grade glioma or glioblastoma, undergoing nonglioma brain surgery, or in good health (not recorded which). The sample consisted of glioma tissue, nonneoplastic brain tissue, or PBMCs (not recorded which).

CDR3 loop: CASSLGTGARGYTF. CDR3 in DNA: TGTGCCAGCAGCTTAGGGACAGGGGCTCGTGGCTACACCTTC. V and J are TRBV7-2 and TRBJ1-2; 9 nucleotides match TRBD1. Trimming at V came to 1 base and at J to 7 bases, leaving 4 bases not matched to a gene. The germline CDR1 and CDR2 sequences are SGHTA and FQGNSA. The CDR3 has 14 residues.